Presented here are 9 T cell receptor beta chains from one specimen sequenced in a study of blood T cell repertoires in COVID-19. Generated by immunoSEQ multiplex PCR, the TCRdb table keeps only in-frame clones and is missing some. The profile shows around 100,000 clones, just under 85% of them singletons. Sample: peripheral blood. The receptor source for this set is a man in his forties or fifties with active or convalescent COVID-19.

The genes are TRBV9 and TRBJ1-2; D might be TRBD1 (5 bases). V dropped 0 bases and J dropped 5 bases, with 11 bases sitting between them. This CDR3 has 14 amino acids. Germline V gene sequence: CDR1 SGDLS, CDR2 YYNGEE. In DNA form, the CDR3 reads TGTGCCAGCAGCGTAGGGACAAATGATTATGGCTACACCTTC. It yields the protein CASSVGTNDYGYTF.

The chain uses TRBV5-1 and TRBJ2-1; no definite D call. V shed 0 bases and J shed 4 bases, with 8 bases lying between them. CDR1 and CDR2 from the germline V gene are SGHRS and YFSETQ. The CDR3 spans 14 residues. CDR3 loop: CASSLGDTYNEQFF. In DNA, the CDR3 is TGCGCCAGCAGCTTGGGAGACACATACAATGAGCAGTTCTTC. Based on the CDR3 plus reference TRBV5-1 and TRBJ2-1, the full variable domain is KAGVTQTPRYLIKTRGQQVTLSCSPISGHRSVSWYQQTPGQGLQFLFEYFSETQRNKGNFPGRFSGRQFSNSRSEMNVSTLELGDSALYLCASSLGDTYNEQFFGPGTRLTVL.

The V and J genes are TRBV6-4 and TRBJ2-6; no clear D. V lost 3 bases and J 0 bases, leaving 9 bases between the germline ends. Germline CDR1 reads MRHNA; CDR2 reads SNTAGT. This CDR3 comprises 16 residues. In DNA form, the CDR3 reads TGTGCCAGCAGTGAGGAGTTGGCCTCTGGGGCCAACGTCCTGACTTTC. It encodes CASSEELASGANVLTF.

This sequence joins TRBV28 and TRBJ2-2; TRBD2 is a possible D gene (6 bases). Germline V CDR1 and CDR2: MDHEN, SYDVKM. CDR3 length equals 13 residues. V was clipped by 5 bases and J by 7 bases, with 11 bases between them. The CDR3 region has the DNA TGTGCCAGCAGTCCCAGACTAGACGGGGAGCTGTTTTTT. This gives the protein CASSPRLDGELFF. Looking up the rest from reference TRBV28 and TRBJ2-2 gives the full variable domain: DVKVTQSSRYLVKRTGEKVFLECVQDMDHENMFWYRQDPGLGLRLIYFSYDVKMKEKGDIPEGYSVSREKKERFSLILESASTNQTSMYLCASSPRLDGELFFGEGSRLTVL.

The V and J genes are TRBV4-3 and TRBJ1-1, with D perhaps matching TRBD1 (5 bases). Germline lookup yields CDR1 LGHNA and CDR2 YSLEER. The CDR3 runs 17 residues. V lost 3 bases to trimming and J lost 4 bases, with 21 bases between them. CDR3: CASSQDTGYRVRTEAFF. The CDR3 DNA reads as TGCGCCAGCAGCCAGGATACAGGCTATCGAGTCCGCACTGAAGCTTTCTTT.

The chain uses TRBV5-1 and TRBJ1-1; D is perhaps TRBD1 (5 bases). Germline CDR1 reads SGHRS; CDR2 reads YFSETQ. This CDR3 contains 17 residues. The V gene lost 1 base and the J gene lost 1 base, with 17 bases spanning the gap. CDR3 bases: TGCGCCAGCAGCTTGACCCCTCCCCAGGGTCCGAACACTGAAGCTTTCTTT. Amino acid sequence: CASSLTPPQGPNTEAFF.

CDR3 region: CASSEWGTFEAFF. The CDR3 coding sequence is TGTGCCAGCAGTGAATGGGGCACCTTTGAAGCTTTCTTT. The genes are TRBV6-1 and TRBJ1-1, with D possibly TRBD1 on 5 matching bases. CDR3 length equals 13 residues. The germline gives CDR1 MNHNS, CDR2 SASEGT. Trimming stripped 2 bases from V and 7 bases from J, with 11 bases between.

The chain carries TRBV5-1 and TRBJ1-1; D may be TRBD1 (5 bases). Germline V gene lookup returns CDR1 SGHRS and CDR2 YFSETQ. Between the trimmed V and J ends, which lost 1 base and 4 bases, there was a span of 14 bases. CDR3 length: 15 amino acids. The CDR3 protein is CASSLNTQGSTEAFF. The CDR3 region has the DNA TGCGCCAGCAGCTTGAACACTCAGGGTAGCACTGAAGCTTTCTTT.

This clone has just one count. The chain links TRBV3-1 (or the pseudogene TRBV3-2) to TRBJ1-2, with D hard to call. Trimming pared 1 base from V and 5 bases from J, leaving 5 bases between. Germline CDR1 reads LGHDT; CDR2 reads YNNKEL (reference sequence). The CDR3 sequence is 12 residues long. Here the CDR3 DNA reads TGTGCCAGCAGCCAAGGGCCATATGGCTACACCTTC. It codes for CASSQGPYGYTF.